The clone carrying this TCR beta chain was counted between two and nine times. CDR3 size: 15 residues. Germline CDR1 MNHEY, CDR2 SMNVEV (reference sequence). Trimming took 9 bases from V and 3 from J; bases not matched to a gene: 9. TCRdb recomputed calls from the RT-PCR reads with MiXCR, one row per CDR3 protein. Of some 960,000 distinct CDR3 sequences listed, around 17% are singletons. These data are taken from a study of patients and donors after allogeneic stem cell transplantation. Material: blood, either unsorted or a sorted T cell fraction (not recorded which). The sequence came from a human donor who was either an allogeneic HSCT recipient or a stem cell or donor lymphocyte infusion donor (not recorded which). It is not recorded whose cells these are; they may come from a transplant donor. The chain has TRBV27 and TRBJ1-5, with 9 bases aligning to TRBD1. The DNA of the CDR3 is TGTGCCAGTCGCTGGACAGGGGTGGACAATCAGCCCCAGCATTTT. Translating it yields CASRWTGVDNQPQHF.